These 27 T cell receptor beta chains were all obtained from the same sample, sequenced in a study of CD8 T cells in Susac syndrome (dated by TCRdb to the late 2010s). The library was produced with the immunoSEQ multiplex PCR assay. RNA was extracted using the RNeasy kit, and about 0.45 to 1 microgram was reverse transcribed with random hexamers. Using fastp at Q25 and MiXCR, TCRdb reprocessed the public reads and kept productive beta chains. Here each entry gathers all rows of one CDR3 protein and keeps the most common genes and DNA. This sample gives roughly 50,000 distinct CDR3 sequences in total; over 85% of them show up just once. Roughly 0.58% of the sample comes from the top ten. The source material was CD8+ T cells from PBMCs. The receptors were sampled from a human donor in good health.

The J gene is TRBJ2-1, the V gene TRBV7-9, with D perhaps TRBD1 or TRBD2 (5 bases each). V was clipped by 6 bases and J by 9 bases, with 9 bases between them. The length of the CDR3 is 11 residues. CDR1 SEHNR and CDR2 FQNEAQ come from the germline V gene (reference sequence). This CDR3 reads CASRRGVEQFF. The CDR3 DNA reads TGTGCCAGCAGGCGAGGGGTTGAGCAGTTCTTC.

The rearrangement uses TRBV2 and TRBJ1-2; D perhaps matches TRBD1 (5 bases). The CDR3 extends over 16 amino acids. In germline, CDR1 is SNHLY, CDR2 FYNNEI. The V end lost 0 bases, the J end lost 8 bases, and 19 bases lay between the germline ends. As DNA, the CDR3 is TGTGCCAGCAGTGAAGCGCTAGGTGACAGCGCCGCGGGCTACACCTTC. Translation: CASSEALGDSAAGYTF.

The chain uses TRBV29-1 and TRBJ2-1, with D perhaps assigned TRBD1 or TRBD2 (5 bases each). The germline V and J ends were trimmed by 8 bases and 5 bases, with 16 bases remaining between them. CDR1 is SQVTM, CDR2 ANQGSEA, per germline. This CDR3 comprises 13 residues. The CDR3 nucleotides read TGCAGCTCAACCGGGACCGTTAACAATGAGCAGTTCTTC. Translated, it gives CSSTGTVNNEQFF.

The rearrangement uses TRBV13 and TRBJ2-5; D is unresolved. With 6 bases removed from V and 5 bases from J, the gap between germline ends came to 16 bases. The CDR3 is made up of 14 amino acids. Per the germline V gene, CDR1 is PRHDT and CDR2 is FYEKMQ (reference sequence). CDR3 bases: TGTGCCAGCAGATCTACGGAGCTTGCGGAGACCCAGTACTTC. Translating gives CASRSTELAETQYF.

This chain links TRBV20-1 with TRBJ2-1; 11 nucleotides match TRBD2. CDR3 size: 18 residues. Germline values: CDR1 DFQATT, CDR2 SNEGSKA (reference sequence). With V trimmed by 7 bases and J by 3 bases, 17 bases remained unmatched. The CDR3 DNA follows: TGCAGTGTTCCTCCTTGGACTAGCGGGCTGGGGAGCTACAATGAGCAGTTCTTC. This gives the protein CSVPPWTSGLGSYNEQFF.

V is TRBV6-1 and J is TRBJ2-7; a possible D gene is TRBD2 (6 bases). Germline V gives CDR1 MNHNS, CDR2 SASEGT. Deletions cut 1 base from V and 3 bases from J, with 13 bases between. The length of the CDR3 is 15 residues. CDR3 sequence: CASSEVGEEGYEQYF. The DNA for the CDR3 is TGTGCCAGCAGTGAAGTTGGCGAGGAGGGCTACGAGCAGTACTTC.

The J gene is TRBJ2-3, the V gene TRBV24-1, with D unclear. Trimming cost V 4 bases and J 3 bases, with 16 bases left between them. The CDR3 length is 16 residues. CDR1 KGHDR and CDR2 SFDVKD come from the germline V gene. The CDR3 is CATSEPRRMGTDTQYF. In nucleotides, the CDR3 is TGTGCCACCAGTGAACCAAGACGCATGGGGACAGATACGCAGTATTTT.

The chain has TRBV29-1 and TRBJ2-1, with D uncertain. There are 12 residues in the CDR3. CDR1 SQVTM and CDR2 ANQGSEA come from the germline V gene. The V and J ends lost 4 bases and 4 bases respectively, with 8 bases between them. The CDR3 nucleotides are TGCAGCGTTGCTCCTCGGTACAATGAGCAGTTCTTC. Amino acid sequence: CSVAPRYNEQFF.

The CDR3 sequence is CSVVRREATKFF. Here the CDR3 DNA reads TGCAGCGTTGTGCGGCGGGAGGCCACTAAGTTCTTC. The chain joins TRBV29-1 to TRBJ2-1, with 8 nucleotides matching TRBD2. The CDR3 spans 12 residues. The trim removed 4 bases at V and 14 bases at J, leaving 10 bases unmatched. Germline CDR1 and CDR2: SQVTM and ANQGSEA.

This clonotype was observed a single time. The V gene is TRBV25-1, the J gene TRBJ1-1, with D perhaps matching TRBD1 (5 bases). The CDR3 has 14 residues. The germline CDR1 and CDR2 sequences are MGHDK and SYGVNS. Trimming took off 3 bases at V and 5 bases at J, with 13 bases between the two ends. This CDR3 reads CASSDPGSATEAFF. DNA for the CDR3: TGTGCCAGCAGTGACCCAGGGTCGGCAACTGAAGCTTTCTTT.

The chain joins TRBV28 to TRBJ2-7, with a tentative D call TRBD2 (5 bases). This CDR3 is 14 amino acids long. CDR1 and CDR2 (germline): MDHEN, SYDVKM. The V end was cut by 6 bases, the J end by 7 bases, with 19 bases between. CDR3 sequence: CASSPRVGRREQYF. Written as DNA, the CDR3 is TGTGCCAGCAGCCCCCGGGTGGGGAGAAGGGAGCAGTACTTC.

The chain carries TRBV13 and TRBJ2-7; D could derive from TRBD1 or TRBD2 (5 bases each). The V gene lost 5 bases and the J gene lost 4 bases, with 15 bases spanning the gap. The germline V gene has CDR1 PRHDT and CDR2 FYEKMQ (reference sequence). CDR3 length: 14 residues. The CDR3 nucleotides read TGTGCCAGCAGCCCCGGGACCCGACGATACGAGCAGTACTTC. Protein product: CASSPGTRRYEQYF.

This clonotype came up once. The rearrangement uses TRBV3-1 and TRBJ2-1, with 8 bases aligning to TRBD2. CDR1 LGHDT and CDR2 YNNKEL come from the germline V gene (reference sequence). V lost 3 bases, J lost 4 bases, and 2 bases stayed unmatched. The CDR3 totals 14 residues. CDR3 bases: TGTGCCAGCAGCCACACTAGCGGATACAATGAGCAGTTCTTC. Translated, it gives CASSHTSGYNEQFF.

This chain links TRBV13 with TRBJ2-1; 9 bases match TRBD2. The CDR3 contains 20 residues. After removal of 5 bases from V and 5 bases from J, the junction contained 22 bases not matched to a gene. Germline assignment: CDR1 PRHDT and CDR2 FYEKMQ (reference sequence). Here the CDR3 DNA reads TGTGCCAGCAGCCAACTAGCGGGTGCTGGCCAAAGTGAATTCGACAATGAGCAGTTCTTC. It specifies CASSQLAGAGQSEFDNEQFF. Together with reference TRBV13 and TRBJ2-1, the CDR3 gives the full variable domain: AAGVIQSPRHLIKEKRETATLKCYPIPRHDTVYWYQQGPGQDPQFLISFYEKMQSDKGSIPDRFSAQQFSDYHSELNMSSLELGDSALYFCASSQLAGAGQSEFDNEQFFGPGTRLTVL.

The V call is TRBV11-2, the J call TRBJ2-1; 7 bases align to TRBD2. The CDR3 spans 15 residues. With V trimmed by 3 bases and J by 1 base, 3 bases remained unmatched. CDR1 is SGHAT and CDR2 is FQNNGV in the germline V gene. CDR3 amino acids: CASSLERGSYNEQFF. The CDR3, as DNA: TGTGCCAGCAGCTTGGAGCGGGGTTCCTACAATGAGCAGTTCTTC.

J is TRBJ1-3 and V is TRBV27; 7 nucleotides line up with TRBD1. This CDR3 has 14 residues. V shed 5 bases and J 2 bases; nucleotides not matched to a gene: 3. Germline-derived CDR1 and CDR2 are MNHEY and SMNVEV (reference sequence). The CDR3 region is CASSLGGTGNTIYF. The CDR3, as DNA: TGTGCCAGCAGTCTAGGGGGCACTGGAAACACCATATATTTT.

The CDR3 sequence is CSVVGHKNSYNEQFF. The CDR3 bases are TGCAGCGTTGTTGGCCATAAAAACTCCTACAATGAGCAGTTCTTC. The V gene is TRBV29-1, the J gene TRBJ2-1; D not certain. CDR1 is SQVTM and CDR2 is ANQGSEA in the germline V gene. This CDR3 has 15 residues. Trimming pared 4 bases from V and 0 bases from J, leaving 13 bases between.

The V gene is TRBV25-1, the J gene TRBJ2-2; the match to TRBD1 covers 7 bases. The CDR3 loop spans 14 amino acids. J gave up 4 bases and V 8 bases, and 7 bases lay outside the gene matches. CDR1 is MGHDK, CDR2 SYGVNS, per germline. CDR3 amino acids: CASSDRAVTGELFF. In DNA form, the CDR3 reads TGTGCCAGCTCCGACAGGGCGGTCACCGGGGAGCTGTTTTTT.

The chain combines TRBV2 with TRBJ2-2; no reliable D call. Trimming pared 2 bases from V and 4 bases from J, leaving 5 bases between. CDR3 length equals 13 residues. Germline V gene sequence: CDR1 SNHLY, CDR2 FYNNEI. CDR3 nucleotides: TGTGCCAGCAGTGAATGGGTCACCGGGGAGCTGTTTTTT. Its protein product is CASSEWVTGELFF.

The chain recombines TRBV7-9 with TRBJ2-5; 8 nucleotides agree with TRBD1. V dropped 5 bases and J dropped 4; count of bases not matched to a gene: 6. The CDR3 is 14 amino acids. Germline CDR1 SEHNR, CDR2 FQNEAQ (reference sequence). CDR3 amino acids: CASSARTGTETQYF. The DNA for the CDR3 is TGTGCCAGCAGCGCCCGGACAGGGACAGAGACCCAGTACTTC.

The CDR3 protein is CASSSSTSGIETQYF. Written as DNA, the CDR3 is TGTGCCAGCAGTTCCTCGACTAGCGGGATTGAGACCCAGTACTTC. This chain connects TRBV28 to TRBJ2-5; 11 nucleotides align to TRBD2. The CDR3 covers 15 residues. Trimming cost V 4 bases and J 5 bases; bases outside gene matches: 6. Germline-derived CDR1 and CDR2 are MDHEN and SYDVKM.

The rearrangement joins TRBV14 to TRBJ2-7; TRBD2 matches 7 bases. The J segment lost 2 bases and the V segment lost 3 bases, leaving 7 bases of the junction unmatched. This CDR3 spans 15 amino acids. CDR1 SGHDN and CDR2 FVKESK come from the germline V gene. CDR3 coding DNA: TGTGCCAGCAGCCACGCGACCGGGACTACCTACGAGCAGTACTTC. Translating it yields CASSHATGTTYEQYF.

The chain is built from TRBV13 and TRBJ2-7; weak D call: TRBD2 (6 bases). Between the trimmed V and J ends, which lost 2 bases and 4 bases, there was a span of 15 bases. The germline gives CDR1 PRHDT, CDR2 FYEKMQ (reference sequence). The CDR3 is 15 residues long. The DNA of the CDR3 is TGTGCCAGCAGCTTATATAGCGGTAAGGGGTACGAGCAGTACTTC. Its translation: CASSLYSGKGYEQYF. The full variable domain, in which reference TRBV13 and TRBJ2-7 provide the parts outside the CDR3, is AAGVIQSPRHLIKEKRETATLKCYPIPRHDTVYWYQQGPGQDPQFLISFYEKMQSDKGSIPDRFSAQQFSDYHSELNMSSLELGDSALYFCASSLYSGKGYEQYFGPGTRLTVT.

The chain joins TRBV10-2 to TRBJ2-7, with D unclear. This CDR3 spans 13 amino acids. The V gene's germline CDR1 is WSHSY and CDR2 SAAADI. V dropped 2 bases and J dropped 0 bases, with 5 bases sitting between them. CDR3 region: CASSEDRSYEQYF. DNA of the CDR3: TGCGCCAGCAGTGAGGATCGCTCCTACGAGCAGTACTTC.

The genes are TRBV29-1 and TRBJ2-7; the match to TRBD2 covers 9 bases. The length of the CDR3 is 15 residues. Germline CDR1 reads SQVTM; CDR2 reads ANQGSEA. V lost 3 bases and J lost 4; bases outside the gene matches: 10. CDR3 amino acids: CSVDGLAGSPYEQYF. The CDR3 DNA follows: TGCAGCGTTGACGGGCTAGCGGGGAGCCCTTACGAGCAGTACTTC.

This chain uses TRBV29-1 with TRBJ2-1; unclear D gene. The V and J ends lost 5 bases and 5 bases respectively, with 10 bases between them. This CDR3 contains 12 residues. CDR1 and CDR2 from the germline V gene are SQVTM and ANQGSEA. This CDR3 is CSVSGQNNEQFF. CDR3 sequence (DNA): TGCAGCGTTTCCGGCCAAAACAATGAGCAGTTCTTC.

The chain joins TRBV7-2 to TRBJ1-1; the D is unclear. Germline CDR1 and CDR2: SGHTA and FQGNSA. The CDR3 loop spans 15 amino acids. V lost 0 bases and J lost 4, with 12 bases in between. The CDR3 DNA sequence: TGTGCCAGCAGCTTAGCTGGGCAGGCCGGCACTGAAGCTTTCTTT. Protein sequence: CASSLAGQAGTEAFF.